This T cell receptor (beta chain) originates from a study of cytomegalovirus exposure and HLA in healthy donors. General study results and limits: Some V segments (TRBV6-2 and TRBV6-3 among them) were excluded as indistinguishable. Within an earlier analysis, most TCR beta V segments proved productive either about 90% or about 30% of the time. In a later analysis, productive TCRs from donors in an Asian-associated ancestry cluster reportedly carried fewer N-insertions than the cohort mean.

Details on this clone: The target antigen is unknown.

Trimming took 1 base from V and 6 from J; bases not matched to a gene: 5. The CDR3 length is 15 residues. CDR1 and CDR2 from the germline V gene are SGHNT and YYREEE (reference sequence). Use of 60 Vbeta and 13 Jbeta primers characterized the PCR. The assay was immunoSEQ multiplex PCR, and TCRdb's table has in-frame clones only and misses some. The repertoire holds 150,000 to 200,000 clones, with roughly 86% as singletons. Sequencing was done on a sample of PBMCs. The sequence came from a woman between 18 and 29 years old in good health and CMV-seronegative. The V and J genes are TRBV5-4 and TRBJ2-7; 12 bases match TRBD2. DNA for the CDR3: TGTGCCAGCAGCTTGAGGACTAGCGGGATCGTCGAGCAGTACTTC. Amino acids: CASSLRTSGIVEQYF.